A selection of T cell receptor beta chains follows, all from one sample in a study of OX40 agonist ivuxolimab in advanced cancers. This table comes from immunoSEQ multiplex PCR, and its TCRdb copy is limited to in-frame clones, with some not included. In the table there are more than 50,000 clones, around 85% of which are singletons. The specimen was CD4+ or CD8+ T cells sorted from blood, collected in a trial of the OX40 agonist ivuxolimab. Receptors were obtained from an adult with an advanced solid tumor such as melanoma, head and neck, liver or kidney cancer. The CDR3 runs from the conserved cysteine through the conserved F or W. Rows give clone size only sometimes, using once, few, many, or a class for an expanded clone.

abundance,j_gene,v_gene,CDR3aa
NA,TRBJ2-1,TRBV18,CASSPVDEQFF
NA,TRBJ2-7,TRBV7-9,CASSGGHHPFYEQYF
medium-sized,TRBJ1-1,TRBV9,CASSAGNQGGTEAFF
NA,TRBJ2-3,TRBV9,CASSVGLAGNTDTQYF
NA,TRBJ2-1,TRBV11-3,CASSSGLAYEQFF
NA,TRBJ2-1,TRBV7-2,CASSLSGVSYNEQFF
NA,TRBJ1-5,TRBV28,CASSLKGPGSNQPQHF
NA,TRBJ1-5,TRBV10-3,CAISAGGSHQPQHF
NA,TRBJ2-7,TRBV6-9,CASSYSSTRGYEQYF
few,TRBJ1-2,TRBV18,CASLPSGGGYGYTF
NA,TRBJ2-7,TRBV6-1,CASTDSYEQYF
NA,TRBJ1-1,TRBV28,CASSPHPGNTEAFF
NA,TRBJ1-2,TRBV28,CASRDRGQGYTF
NA,TRBJ1-3,TRBV7-2,CASSLSLRDRRNTIYF
NA,TRBJ2-5,TRBV28,CASSPWTSGSRETQYF
NA,TRBJ2-4,TRBV5-4,CASSGTASGAKNIQYF
NA,TRBJ2-7,TRBV6-5,CASSYKTGSSYEQYF
NA,TRBJ1-3,TRBV6-5,CASSYSRGLKGNTIYF
NA,TRBJ2-5,TRBV6-1,CASSARQETQYF
NA,TRBJ2-5,TRBV7-9,CASSLRLGETQYF
once,TRBJ2-4,TRBV6-5,CASSSWDKNIQYF
few,TRBJ2-6,TRBV7-6,CASSLASSSGANVLTF
NA,TRBJ2-1,TRBV12-5,CASGLDRGKQFF
NA,TRBJ1-1,TRBV7-8,CASSLARQGPTEAFF
NA,TRBJ2-7,TRBV28,CASSWDREFNEQYF
few,TRBJ2-7,TRBV7-6,CASSPGQGWYEQYF
NA,TRBJ2-1,TRBV9,CASSVGGTPNNEQFF
NA,TRBJ2-1,TRBV18,CASSPTSNEQFF
NA,TRBJ2-7,TRBV5-3,CARSLTGLYEQYF
NA,TRBJ2-5,TRBV6-6,CASSQRGARETQYF
NA,TRBJ2-5,TRBV7-7,CASSLAPSGQETQYF
NA,TRBJ1-2,TRBV6-4,CASRDGLTGGYTF
NA,TRBJ2-6,TRBV28,CASSLTPWGAGANVLTF
NA,TRBJ2-1,TRBV15,CATSRGAGGRSYNEQFF
once,TRBJ1-6,TRBV9,CASSGHRDRVNSPLHF
NA,TRBJ2-7,TRBV5-6,CASSLVGYEQYF
NA,TRBJ1-1,TRBV6-1,CASSPRVGNTEAFF
NA,TRBJ1-5,TRBV4-1,CASSQVGQGDQPQHF
NA,TRBJ1-5,TRBV6-5,CASGGSTGNQPQHF
NA,TRBJ2-7,TRBV27,CASSLSRVAYEQYF
NA,TRBJ1-2,TRBV9,CASSVGPQWTSRYTF
NA,TRBJ1-6,TRBV28,CASSHPTDYSPLHF
NA,TRBJ2-7,TRBV5-6,CASSQLLASYEQYF
NA,TRBJ1-4,TRBV2,CASRPDITGVYEKLFF
NA,TRBJ2-2,TRBV10-3,CAISAGGTGELFF
NA,TRBJ1-2,TRBV10-3,CAISDGNSRGRVNGYTF
NA,TRBJ1-3,TRBV9,CASSVGGTGNTIYF
few,TRBJ1-1,TRBV5-6,CASSLTYVGPNTEAFF
NA,TRBJ2-7,TRBV9,CASSVAVVSYEQYF
NA,TRBJ2-1,TRBV6-6,CASRGDYNEQFF
NA,TRBJ1-4,TRBV19,CASSRDKLEKLFF
NA,TRBJ1-5,TRBV27,CASSFSTGPQHF
NA,TRBJ2-7,TRBV11-2,CASSLDLARFMSYEQYF
NA,TRBJ1-2,TRBV5-1,CASSLDSGGWQDYGYTF
NA,TRBJ2-1,TRBV6-5,CASRGADRYEGQFF